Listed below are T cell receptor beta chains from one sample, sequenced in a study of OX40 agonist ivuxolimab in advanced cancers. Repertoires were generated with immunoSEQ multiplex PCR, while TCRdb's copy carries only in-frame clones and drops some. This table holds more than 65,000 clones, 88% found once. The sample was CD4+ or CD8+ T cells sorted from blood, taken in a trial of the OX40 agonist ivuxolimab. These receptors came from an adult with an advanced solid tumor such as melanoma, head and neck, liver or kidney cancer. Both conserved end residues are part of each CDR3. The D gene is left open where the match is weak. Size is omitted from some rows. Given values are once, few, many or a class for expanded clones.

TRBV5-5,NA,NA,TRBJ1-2,CASSLLQGNYGYTF,TGTGCCAGCAGCTTACTACAGGGAAACTATGGCTACACCTTC
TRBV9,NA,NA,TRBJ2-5,CASSVGPPGRGDQETQYF,TGTGCCAGCAGCGTAGGACCCCCTGGGCGGGGTGACCAAGAGACCCAGTACTTC
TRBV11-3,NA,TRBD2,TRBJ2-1,CASGPQSGRGWNEQFF,TGTGCCAGCGGCCCCCAAAGCGGGAGAGGGTGGAATGAGCAGTTCTTC
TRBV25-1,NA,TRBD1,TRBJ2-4,CASKNRGNIQYF,TGTGCCAGCAAAAACAGGGGAAACATTCAGTACTTC
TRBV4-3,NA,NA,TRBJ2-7,CASSPTRGHEGTEQYF,TGCGCCAGCAGCCCTACCCGGGGTCATGAGGGCACCGAGCAGTACTTC
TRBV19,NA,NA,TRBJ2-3,CASSIGGGTGTQYF,TGTGCCAGTAGTATAGGAGGGGGAACTGGTACGCAGTATTTT
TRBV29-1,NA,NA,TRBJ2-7,CSVVPGVNYEQYF,TGCAGCGTTGTTCCAGGGGTCAACTACGAGCAGTACTTC
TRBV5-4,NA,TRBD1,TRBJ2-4,CASSPGQGAIGNIQYF,TGTGCCAGCAGTCCCGGACAGGGGGCGATCGGGAACATTCAGTACTTC
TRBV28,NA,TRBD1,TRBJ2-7,CASSIGQGNSYEQYF,TGTGCCAGCAGTATAGGACAGGGGAACTCCTACGAGCAGTACTTC
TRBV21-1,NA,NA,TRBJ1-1,CASSKGWQGNTEAFF,TGTGCCAGCAGCAAGGGTTGGCAGGGGAACACTGAAGCTTTCTTT
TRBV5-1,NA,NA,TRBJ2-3,CASTSFRGTTDTQYF,TGCGCCAGCACCTCTTTTCGGGGAACCACAGATACGCAGTATTTT
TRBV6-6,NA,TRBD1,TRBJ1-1,CASTWDRVNTEAFF,TGTGCCAGCACTTGGGACAGGGTAAACACTGAAGCTTTCTTT
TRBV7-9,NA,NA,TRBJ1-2,CASSLLGYYGYTF,TGTGCCAGCAGCTTACTGGGTTACTATGGCTACACCTTC
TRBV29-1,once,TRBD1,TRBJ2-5,CSARTGWETQYF,TGCAGCGCTCGGACAGGGTGGGAGACCCAGTACTTC
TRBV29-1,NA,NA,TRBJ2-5,CSVVLGNGRETQYF,TGCAGCGTTGTATTGGGTAACGGGAGAGAGACCCAGTACTTC
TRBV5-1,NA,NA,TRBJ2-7,CASSPGGSINVEQYF,TGCGCCAGCAGCCCAGGAGGGAGCATAAACGTGGAGCAGTACTTC
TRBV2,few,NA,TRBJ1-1,CASSEARGPKGTEAFF,TGTGCCAGCAGTGAAGCGCGGGGGCCCAAGGGCACTGAAGCTTTCTTT
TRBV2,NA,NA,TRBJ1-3,CASRDGGNTIYF,TGTGCCAGCAGGGACGGCGGAAACACCATATATTTT
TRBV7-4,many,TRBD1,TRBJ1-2,CASPGQGNGYTF,TGTGCCAGCCCGGGACAGGGAAATGGCTACACCTTC
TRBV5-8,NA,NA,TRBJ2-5,CASSLRETQYF,TGTGCCAGCAGCTTAAGAGAGACCCAGTACTTC
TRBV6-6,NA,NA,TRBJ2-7,CASSYRVITYEQYF,TGTGCCAGCAGTTACAGGGTTATAACCTACGAGCAGTACTTC
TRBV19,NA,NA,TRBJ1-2,CASTPTLARTNYGYTF,TGTGCCAGTACCCCGACCCTCGCAAGGACTAACTATGGCTACACCTTC
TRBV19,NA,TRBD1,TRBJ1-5,CASRQGGDQPQHF,TGTGCCAGCCGACAGGGGGGGGATCAGCCCCAGCATTTT
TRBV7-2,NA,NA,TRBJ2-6,CASSYNRAGANVLTF,TGTGCCAGCAGCTATAACAGGGCTGGGGCCAACGTCCTGACTTTC
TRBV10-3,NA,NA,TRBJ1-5,CAISDHRGGVGNQPQHF,TGTGCCATCAGTGACCATCGAGGGGGGGTAGGGAATCAGCCCCAGCATTTT
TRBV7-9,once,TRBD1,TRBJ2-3,CASSLLGDRGDTQYF,TGTGCCAGCAGCTTATTAGGGGACAGGGGGGATACGCAGTATTTT
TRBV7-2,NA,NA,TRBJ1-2,CASSLGSGVWFGYGYTF,TGTGCCAGCAGCCTAGGTTCGGGCGTCTGGTTCGGGTATGGCTACACCTTC
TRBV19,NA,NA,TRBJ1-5,CASSMGAGRTQPQHF,TGTGCCAGTAGTATGGGGGCAGGGCGAACTCAGCCCCAGCATTTT
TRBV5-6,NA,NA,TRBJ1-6,CASSFQGLAGTPLHF,TGTGCCAGCAGCTTCCAGGGCTTAGCCGGGACACCCCTCCACTTT
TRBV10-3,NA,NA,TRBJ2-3,CAISGRSTDTQYF,TGTGCCATCAGTGGCCGCAGCACAGATACGCAGTATTTT
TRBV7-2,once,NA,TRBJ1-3,CASSLDGAKGNTIYF,TGTGCCAGCAGCTTAGACGGGGCTAAGGGAAACACCATATATTTT
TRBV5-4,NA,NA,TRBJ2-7,CASSLVGNYEQYF,TGTGCCAGCAGCTTGGTCGGTAACTACGAGCAGTACTTC